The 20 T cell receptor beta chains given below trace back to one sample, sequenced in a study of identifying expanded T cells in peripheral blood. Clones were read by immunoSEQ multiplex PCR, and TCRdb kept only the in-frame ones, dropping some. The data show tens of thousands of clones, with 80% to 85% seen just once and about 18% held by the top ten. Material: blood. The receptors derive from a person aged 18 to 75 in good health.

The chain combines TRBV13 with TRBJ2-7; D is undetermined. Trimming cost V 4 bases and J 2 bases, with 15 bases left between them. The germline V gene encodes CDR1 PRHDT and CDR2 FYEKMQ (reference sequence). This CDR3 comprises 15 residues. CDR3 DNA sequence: TGTGCCAGCAGCTCTAGTGGACCCTCCCCCTACGAGCAGTACTTC. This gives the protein CASSSSGPSPYEQYF.

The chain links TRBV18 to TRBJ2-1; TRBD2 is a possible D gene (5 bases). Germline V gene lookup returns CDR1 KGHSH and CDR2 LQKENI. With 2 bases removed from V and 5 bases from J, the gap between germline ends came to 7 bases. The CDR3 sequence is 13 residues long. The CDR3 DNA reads TGTGCCAGCTCACCATCCGGGGACAATGAGCAGTTCTTC. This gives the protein CASSPSGDNEQFF.

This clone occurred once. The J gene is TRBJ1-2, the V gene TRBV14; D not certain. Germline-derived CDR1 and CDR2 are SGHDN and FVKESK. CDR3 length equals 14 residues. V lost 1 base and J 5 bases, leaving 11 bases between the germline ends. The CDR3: CASSQGAAAYGYTF. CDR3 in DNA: TGTGCCAGCAGCCAAGGGGCGGCGGCTTATGGCTACACCTTC.

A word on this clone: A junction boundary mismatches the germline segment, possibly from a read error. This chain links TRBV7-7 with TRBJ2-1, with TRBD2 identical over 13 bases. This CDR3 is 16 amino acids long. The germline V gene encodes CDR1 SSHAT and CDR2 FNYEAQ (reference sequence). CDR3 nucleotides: TGTGCTAGCAGCCCTCGGACTAGCGGGAGTTCGAATGAGCAGTTCTTC. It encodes CASSPRTSGSSNEQFF.

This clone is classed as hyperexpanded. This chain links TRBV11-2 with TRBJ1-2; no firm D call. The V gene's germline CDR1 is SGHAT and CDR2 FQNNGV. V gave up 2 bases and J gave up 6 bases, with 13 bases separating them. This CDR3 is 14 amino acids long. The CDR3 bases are TGTGCCAGCAGCTTAATGTCAGTGTCGAATGGCTACACCTTC. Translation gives CASSLMSVSNGYTF.

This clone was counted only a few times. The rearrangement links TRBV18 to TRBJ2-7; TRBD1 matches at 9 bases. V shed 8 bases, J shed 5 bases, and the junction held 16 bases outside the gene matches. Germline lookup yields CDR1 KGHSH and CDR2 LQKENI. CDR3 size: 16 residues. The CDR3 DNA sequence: TGTGCCAGCAGCCCTACCAGGACCGGGACAGGGCACGAGCAGTACTTC. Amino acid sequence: CASSPTRTGTGHEQYF.

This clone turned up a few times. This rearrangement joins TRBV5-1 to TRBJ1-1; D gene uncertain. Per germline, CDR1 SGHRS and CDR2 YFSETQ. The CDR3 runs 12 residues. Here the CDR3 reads CVLRLVNTEAFF. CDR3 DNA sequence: TGCGTCCTCCGGCTAGTGAACACTGAAGCTTTCTTT.

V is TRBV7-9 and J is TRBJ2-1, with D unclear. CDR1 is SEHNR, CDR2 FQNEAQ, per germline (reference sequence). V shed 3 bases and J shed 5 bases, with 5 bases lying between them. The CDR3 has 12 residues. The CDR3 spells CASSFSNNEQFF. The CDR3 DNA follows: TGTGCCAGCAGCTTTAGTAACAATGAGCAGTTCTTC. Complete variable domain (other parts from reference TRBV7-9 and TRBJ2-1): DTGVSQNPRHKITKRGQNVTFRCDPISEHNRLYWYRQTLGQGPEFLTYFQNEAQLEKSRLLSDRFSAERPKGSFSTLEIQRTEQGDSAMYLCASSFSNNEQFFGPGTRLTVL.

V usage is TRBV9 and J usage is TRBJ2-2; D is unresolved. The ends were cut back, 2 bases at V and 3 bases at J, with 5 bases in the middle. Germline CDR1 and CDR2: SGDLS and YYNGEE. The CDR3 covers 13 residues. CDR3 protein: CASSVRYTGELFF. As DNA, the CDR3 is TGTGCCAGCAGCGTGCGATACACCGGGGAGCTGTTTTTT.

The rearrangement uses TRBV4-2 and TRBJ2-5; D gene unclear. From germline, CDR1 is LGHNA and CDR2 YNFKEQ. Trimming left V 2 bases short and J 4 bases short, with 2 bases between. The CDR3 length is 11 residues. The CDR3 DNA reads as TGTGCCAGCAGCCAATTAGAGACCCAGTACTTC. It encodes CASSQLETQYF.

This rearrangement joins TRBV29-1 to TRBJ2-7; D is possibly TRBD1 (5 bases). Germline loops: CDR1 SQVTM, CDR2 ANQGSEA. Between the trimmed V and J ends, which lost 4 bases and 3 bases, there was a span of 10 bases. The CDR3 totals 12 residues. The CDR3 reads CSVGSRVYEQYF. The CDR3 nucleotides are TGCAGCGTTGGGAGCAGGGTCTACGAGCAGTACTTC.

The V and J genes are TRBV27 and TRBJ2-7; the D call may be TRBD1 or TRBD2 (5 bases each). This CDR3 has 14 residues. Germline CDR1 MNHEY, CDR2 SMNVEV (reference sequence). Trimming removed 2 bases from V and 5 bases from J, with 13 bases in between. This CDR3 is CASSLVGTTNEQYF. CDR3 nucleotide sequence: TGTGCCAGCAGTTTAGTCGGGACCACCAACGAGCAGTACTTC.

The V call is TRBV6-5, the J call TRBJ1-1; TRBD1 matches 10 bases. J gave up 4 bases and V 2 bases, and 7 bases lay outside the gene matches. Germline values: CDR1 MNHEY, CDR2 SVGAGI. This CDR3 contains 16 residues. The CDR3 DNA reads TGTGCCAGCAGTTACGCGGGACAGGGGTTTCGCACTGAAGCTTTCTTT. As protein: CASSYAGQGFRTEAFF.

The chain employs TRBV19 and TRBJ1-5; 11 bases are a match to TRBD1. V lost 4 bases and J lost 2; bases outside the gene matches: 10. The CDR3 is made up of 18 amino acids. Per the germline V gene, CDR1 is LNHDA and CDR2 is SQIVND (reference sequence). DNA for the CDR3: TGTGCCAGTAGTAAGGGGACAGGGGGGAATATGGGCAATCAGCCCCAGCATTTT. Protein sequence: CASSKGTGGNMGNQPQHF.

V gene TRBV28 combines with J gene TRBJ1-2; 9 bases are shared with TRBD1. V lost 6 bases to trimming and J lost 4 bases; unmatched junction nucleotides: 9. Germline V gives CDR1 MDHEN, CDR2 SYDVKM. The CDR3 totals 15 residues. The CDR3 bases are TGTGCCAGCAGGCAAACAGGGGGCGCGGGCTATGGCTACACCTTC. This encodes CASRQTGGAGYGYTF.

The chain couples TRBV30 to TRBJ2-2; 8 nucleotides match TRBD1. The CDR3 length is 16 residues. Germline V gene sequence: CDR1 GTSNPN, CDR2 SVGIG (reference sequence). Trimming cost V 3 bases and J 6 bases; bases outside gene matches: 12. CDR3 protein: CAWSGVGQGDAGELFF. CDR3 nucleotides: TGTGCCTGGAGCGGGGTCGGACAGGGTGACGCCGGGGAGCTGTTTTTT.

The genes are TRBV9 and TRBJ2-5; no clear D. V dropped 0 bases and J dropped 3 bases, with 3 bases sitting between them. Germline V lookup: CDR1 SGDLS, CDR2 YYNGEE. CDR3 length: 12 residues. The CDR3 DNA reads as TGTGCCAGCAGCGTAGACGAAGAGACCCAGTACTTC. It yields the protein CASSVDEETQYF.

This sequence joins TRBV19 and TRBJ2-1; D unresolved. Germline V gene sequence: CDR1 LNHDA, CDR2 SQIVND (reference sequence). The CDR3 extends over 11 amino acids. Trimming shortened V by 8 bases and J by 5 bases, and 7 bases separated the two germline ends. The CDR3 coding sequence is TGTGCCAGTTCTACCCACAATGAGCAGTTCTTC. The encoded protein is CASSTHNEQFF. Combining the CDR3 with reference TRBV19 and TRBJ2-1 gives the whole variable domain DGGITQSPKYLFRKEGQNVTLSCEQNLNHDAMYWYRQDPGQGLRLIYYSQIVNDFQKGDIAEGYSVSREKKESFPLTVTSAQKNPTAFYLCASSTHNEQFFGPGTRLTVL.

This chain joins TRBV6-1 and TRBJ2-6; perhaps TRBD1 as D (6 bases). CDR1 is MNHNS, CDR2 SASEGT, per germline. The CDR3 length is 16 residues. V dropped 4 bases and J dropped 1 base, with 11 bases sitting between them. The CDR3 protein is CASSGTVTSGANVLTF. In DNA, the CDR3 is TGTGCCAGCAGTGGGACAGTTACTTCTGGGGCCAACGTCCTGACTTTC.

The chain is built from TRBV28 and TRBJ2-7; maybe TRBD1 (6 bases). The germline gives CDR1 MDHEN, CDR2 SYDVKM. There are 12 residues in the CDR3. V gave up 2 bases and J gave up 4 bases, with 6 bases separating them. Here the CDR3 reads CASSLTGYEQYF. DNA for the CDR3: TGTGCCAGCAGTTTAACAGGGTACGAGCAGTACTTC.